This T cell receptor (beta chain) appears in the sequencing data of a study of human T cells and chemical hapten exposure. Study in general: Per-sample TCR yield variability stemmed mainly from small pooled library volume differences. The study's findings and limits: Expanded TCRs showed more large CDR3 clusters than pre-sensitization or healthy control sets. PT1 expanded TCR numbers tracked positively with patch test score.

As to time point: patch test 1, 2 weeks after DPC sensitization. The treatment is: therapeutic diphenylcyclopropenone sensitization with weekly scalp DPC. This clonotype was picked up a small number of times. Its antigen is unidentified. This CDR3 has 17 residues. Germline assignment: CDR1 KGHSH and CDR2 LQKENI. Trimming left V 0 bases short and J 0 bases short, with 14 bases between. It was the library that attached unique molecular identifiers to individual cDNA molecules. One entry per CDR3 protein, called by TCRdb with MiXCR from the RACE reads. The profile shows roughly 380,000 distinct CDR3 sequences, roughly 4.8% of them singletons.

The TCR originated in a woman aged 50 to 65 with alopecia areata. Some clones in this sample may be carry-over from other donors' samples. The sequencing used whole blood, collected in connection with sensitization to the hapten diphenylcyclopropenone (DPC). This chain uses TRBV18 with TRBJ1-2; tentatively, D is TRBD1 (5 bases). CDR3 nucleotides: TGTGCCAGCTCACCACCGGTTCAAAGGGGAGCTAACTATGGCTACACCTTC. Its translation: CASSPPVQRGANYGYTF.